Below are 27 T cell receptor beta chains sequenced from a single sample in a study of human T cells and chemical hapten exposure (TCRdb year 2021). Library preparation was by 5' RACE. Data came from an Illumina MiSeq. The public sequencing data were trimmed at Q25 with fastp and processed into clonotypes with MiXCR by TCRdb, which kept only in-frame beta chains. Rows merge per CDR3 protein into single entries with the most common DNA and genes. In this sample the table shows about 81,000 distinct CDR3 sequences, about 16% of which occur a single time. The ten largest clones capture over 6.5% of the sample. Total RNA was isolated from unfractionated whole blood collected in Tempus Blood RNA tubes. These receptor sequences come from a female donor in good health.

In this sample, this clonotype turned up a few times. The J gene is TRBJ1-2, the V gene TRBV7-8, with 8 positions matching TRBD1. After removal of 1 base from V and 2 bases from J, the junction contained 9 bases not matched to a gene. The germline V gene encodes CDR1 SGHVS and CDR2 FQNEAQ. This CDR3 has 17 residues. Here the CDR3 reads CASSLGRQGSMNYGYTF. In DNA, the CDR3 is TGTGCCAGCAGCTTAGGAAGACAGGGGTCAATGAACTATGGCTACACCTTC.

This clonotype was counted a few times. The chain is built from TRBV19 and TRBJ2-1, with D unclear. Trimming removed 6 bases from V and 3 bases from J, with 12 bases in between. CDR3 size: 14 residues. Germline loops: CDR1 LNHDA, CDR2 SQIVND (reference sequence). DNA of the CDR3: TGTGCCAGTAGGCCCCCGTCGAGCTACAATGAGCAGTTCTTC. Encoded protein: CASRPPSSYNEQFF.

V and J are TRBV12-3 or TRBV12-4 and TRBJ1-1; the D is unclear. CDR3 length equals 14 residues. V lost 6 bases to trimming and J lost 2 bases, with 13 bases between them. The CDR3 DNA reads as TGTGCCAGCAGACATCAGCTAACTAACACTGAAGCTTTCTTT. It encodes CASRHQLTNTEAFF.

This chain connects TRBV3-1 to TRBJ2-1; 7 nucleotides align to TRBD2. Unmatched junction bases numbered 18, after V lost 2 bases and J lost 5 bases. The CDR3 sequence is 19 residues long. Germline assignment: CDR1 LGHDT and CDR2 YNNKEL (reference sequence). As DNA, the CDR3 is TGTGCCAGCAGCCAACAATACGTTTGGGGTGGGACTATAAACAATGAGCAGTTCTTC. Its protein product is CASSQQYVWGGTINNEQFF.

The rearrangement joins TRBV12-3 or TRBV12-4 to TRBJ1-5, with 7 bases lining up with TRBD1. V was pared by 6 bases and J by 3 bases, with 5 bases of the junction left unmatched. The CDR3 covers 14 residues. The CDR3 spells CASRLGTVNQPQHF. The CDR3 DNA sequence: TGTGCCAGCAGACTCGGGACAGTCAATCAGCCCCAGCATTTT.

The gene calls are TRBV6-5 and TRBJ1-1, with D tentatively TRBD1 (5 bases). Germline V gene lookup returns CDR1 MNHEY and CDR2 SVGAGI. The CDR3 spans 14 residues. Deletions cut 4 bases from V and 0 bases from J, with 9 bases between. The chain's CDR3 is CASSSVGVNTEAFF. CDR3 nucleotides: TGTGCCAGCAGTTCCGTGGGGGTGAACACTGAAGCTTTCTTT.

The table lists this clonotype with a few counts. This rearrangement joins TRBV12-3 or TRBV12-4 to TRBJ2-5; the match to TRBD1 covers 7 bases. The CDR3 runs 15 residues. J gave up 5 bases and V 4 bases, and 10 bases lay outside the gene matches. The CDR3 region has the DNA TGTGCCAGCAGTTCAAGACAGGGAGCATTGGAGACCCAGTACTTC. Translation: CASSSRQGALETQYF.

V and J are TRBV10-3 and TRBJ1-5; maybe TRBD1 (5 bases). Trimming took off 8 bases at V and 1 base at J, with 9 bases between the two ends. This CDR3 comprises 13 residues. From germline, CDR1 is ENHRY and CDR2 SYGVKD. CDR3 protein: CAIARESNQPQHF. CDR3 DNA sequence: TGTGCCATCGCCAGGGAGAGCAATCAGCCCCAGCATTTT.

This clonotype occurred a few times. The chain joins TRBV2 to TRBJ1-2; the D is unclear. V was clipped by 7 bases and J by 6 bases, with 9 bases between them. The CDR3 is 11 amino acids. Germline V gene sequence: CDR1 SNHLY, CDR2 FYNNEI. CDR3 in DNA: TGTGCCAGCACTAAACAAAATGGCTACACCTTC. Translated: CASTKQNGYTF. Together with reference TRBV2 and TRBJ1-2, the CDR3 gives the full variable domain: EPEVTQTPSHQVTQMGQEVILRCVPISNHLYFYWYRQILGQKVEFLVSFYNNEISEKSEIFDDQFSVERPDGSNFTLKIRSTKLEDSAMYFCASTKQNGYTFGSGTRLTVV.

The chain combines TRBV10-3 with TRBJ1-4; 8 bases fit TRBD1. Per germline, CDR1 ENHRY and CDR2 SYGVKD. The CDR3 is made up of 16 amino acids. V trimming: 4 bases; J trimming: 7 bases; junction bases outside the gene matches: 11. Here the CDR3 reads CAISAGTGYRAEKLFF. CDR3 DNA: TGTGCCATCAGTGCCGGGACAGGATATCGAGCTGAAAAACTGTTTTTT.

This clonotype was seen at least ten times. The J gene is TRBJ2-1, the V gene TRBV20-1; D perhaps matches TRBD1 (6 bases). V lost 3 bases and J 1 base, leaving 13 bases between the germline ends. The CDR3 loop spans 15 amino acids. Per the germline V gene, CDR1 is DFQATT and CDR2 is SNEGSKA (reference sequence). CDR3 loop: CSASRQDPSYNEQFF. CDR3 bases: TGCAGTGCTAGTAGACAGGATCCTTCCTACAATGAGCAGTTCTTC.

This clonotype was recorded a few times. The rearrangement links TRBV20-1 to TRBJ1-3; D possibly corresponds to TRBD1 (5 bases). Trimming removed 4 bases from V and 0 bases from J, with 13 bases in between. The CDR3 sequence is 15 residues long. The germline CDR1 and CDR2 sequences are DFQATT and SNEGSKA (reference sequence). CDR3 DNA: TGCAGTGCTACCCCAGGGTCTCTCTCTGGAAACACCATATATTTT. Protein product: CSATPGSLSGNTIYF.

The CDR3 spells CASSSTGANTGELFF. The CDR3 nucleotides are TGTGCCAGCAGTTCGACAGGGGCGAACACCGGGGAGCTGTTTTTT. This chain joins TRBV12-3 or TRBV12-4 and TRBJ2-2, with 8 bases aligning to TRBD1. Unmatched junction bases numbered 1, after V lost 4 bases and J lost 0 bases. The CDR3 loop spans 15 amino acids.

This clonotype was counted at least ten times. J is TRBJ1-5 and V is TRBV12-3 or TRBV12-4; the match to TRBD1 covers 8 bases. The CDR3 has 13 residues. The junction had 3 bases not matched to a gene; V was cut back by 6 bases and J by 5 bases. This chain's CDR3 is CASRGTGDQPQHF. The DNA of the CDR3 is TGTGCCAGCAGAGGGACAGGCGATCAGCCCCAGCATTTT.

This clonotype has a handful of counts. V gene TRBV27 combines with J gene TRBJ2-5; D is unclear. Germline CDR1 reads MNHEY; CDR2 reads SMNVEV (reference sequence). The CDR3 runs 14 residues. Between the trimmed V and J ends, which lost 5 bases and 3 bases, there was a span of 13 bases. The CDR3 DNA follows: TGTGCCAGCAGTCCTGTACCCCTGAAAGAGACCCAGTACTTC. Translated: CASSPVPLKETQYF.

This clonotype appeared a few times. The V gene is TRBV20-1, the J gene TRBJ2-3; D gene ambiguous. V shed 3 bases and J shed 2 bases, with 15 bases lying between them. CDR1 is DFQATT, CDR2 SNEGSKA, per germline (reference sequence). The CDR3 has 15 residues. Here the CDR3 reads CSASNPVLNTDTQYF. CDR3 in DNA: TGCAGTGCTAGCAACCCCGTACTTAACACAGATACGCAGTATTTT.

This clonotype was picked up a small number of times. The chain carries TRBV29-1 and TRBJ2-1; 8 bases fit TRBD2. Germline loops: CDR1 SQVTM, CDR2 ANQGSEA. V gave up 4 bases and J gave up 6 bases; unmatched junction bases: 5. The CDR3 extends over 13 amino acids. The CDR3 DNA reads TGCAGCGTTGTTCGGGAGGGCCTCAATGAGCAGTTCTTC. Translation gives CSVVREGLNEQFF.

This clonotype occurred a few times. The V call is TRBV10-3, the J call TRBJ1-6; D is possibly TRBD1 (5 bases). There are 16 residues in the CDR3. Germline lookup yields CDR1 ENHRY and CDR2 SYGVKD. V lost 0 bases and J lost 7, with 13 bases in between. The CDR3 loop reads CAISESGPGGNSPLHF. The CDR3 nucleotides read TGTGCCATCAGTGAGTCGGGACCGGGGGGGAATTCACCCCTCCACTTT.

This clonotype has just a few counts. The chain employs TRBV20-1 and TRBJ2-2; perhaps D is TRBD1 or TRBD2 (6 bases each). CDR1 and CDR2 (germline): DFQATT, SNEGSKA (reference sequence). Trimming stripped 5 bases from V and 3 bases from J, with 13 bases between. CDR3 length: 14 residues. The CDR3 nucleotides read TGCAGTGCTTGGAAGGGGGGATACACCGGGGAGCTGTTTTTT. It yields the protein CSAWKGGYTGELFF.

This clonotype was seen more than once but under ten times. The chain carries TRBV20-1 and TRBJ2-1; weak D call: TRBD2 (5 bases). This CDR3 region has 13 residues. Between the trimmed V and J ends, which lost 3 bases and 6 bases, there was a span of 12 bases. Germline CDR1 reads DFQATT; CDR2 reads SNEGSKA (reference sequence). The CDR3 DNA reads TGCAGTGCTAGTTTACGACGGGGCAATGAGCAGTTCTTC. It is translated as CSASLRRGNEQFF.

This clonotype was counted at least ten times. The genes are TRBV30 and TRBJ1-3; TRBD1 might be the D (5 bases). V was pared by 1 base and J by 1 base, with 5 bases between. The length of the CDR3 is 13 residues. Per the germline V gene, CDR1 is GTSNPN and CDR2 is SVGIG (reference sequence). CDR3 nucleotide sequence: TGTGCCTGGAGTGCAGGGTCTGGAAACACCATATATTTT. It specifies CAWSAGSGNTIYF.

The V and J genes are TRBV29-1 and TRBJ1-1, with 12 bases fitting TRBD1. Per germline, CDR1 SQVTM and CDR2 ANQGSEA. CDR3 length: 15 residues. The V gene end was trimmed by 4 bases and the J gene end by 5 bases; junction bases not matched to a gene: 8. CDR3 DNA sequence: TGCAGCGTTGCTTGGGACAGGGGGCCGTGGACTGAAGCTTTCTTT. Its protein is CSVAWDRGPWTEAFF.

CDR3 nucleotide sequence: TGCAGCGTTGATCAGGGGAGTGTATACAATGAGCAGTTCTTC. Translated, it gives CSVDQGSVYNEQFF. This rearrangement joins TRBV29-1 to TRBJ2-1; weak D call: TRBD1 (6 bases). With 3 bases removed from V and 4 bases from J, the gap between germline ends came to 13 bases. Germline-derived CDR1 and CDR2 are SQVTM and ANQGSEA. This CDR3 spans 14 amino acids.

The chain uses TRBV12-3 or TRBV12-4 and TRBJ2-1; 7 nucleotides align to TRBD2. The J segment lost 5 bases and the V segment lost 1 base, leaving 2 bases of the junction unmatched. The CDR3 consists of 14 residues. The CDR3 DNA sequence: TGTGCCAGCAGTTTAGGCGGGGGTAACAATGAGCAGTTCTTC. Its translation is CASSLGGGNNEQFF.

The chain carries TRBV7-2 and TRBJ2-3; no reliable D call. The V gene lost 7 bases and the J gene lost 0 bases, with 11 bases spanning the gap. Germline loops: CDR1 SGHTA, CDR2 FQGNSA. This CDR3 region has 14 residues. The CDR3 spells CASKKFSSTDTQYF. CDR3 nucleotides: TGTGCCAGCAAAAAGTTTTCTAGCACAGATACGCAGTATTTT.

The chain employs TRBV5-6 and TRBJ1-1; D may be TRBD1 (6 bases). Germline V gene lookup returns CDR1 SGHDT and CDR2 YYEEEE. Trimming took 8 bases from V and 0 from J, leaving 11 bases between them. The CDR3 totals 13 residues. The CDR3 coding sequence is TGTGCCAGTGTCGGACAGATGAACACTGAAGCTTTCTTT. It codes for CASVGQMNTEAFF.

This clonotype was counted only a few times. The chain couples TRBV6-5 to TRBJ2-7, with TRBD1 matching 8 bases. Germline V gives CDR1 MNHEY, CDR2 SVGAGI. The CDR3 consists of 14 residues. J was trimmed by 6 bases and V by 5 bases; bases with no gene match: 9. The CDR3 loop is CASSVQGAHREQYF. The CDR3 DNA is TGTGCCAGCAGTGTGCAGGGGGCCCATCGCGAGCAGTACTTC.